One sample yielded the 9 T cell receptor beta chains listed below, sequenced in a study of T cells expressing NK-cell markers. TCRdb re-called the 5' RACE reads; one entry per CDR3 protein, DNA not given. The sample table sets out roughly 430,000 distinct CDR3 sequences. Sample: blood T cells: a sorted CD56 or NKG2C T cell subset, CD4+ or CD8+ T cells, or bulk PBMC T cells (not recorded which). Every receptor here comes from a woman between 18 and 75 years old in good health.

The CDR3 loop reads CASSIRDRGPYEQYF. The V gene is TRBV6-1, the J gene TRBJ2-7; TCRdb lists TRBD1, though no DNA is available to test this call. Germline assignment: CDR1 MNHNS and CDR2 SASEGT. This CDR3 is 15 amino acids long.

The rearrangement uses TRBV9 and TRBJ1-5. The CDR3 is made up of 14 amino acids. Germline values: CDR1 SGDLS, CDR2 YYNGEE. The CDR3 sequence is CASSVDGSHQPQHF.

The chain combines TRBV2 with TRBJ2-7; TCRdb's D call of TRBD1 is untestable without DNA. The length of the CDR3 is 14 residues. CDR1 SNHLY and CDR2 FYNNEI come from the germline V gene. The CDR3 region is CASSGTGGLYEQYF.

The chain is built from TRBV9 and TRBJ2-2; TCRdb returns TRBD1, unconfirmable since there is no DNA. The CDR3 covers 17 residues. The germline V gene has CDR1 SGDLS and CDR2 YYNGEE. The CDR3 spells CASSLGVGPGVPGELFF.

This chain connects TRBV6-2 or TRBV6-3 to TRBJ1-6; TCRdb's assignment of TRBD1 cannot be checked, as there is no DNA. The CDR3 is 15 amino acids. Germline assignment: CDR1 MNHEY and CDR2 SVGEGT. The CDR3: CASNPGQGEGSPLHF.

V gene TRBV19 combines with J gene TRBJ1-2; TCRdb proposes TRBD1, but this gene call is untestable without DNA. Germline CDR1 and CDR2: LNHDA and SQIVND (reference sequence). This CDR3 has 12 residues. The chain's CDR3 is CASRQGRLGYTF.

The chain links TRBV6-2 or TRBV6-3 to TRBJ2-7; TCRdb returns TRBD2, unconfirmable since there is no DNA. The CDR3 totals 12 residues. The germline V gene encodes CDR1 MNHEY and CDR2 SVGEGT. The CDR3 loop is CASGSGSYEQYF.

V gene TRBV9 combines with J gene TRBJ2-3; the D call from TCRdb, TRBD2, cannot be confirmed without DNA. The CDR3 totals 13 residues. CDR1 is SGDLS, CDR2 YYNGEE, per germline. The chain's CDR3 is CASSGSIADTQYF. The variable domain in full, with the rest retrieved from reference TRBV9 and TRBJ2-3, is DSGVTQTPKHLITATGQRVTLRCSPRSGDLSVYWYQQSLDQGLQFLIQYYNGEERAKGNILERFSAQQFPDLHSELNLSSLELGDSALYFCASSGSIADTQYFGPGTRLTVL.

J is TRBJ2-1 and V is TRBV5-1; the D call from TCRdb, TRBD1, cannot be confirmed without DNA. The CDR3 runs to 17 residues. CDR1 is SGHRS, CDR2 YFSETQ, per germline. This CDR3 is CASSLAGGARDYNEQFF.